What follows are 22 T cell receptor beta chains derived from one specimen sequenced in a study of OX40 agonist ivuxolimab in advanced cancers. Assay used: immunoSEQ multiplex PCR; TCRdb lists only in-frame clones, some missing. The table shows 30,000 to 40,000 clones, with under 85% occurring only once. Sequenced material: CD4+ or CD8+ T cells sorted from blood, taken in a trial of the OX40 agonist ivuxolimab. The source of these receptors is an adult with an advanced solid tumor such as melanoma, head and neck, liver or kidney cancer.

In its sample, this clone ranks as medium-sized (0.01 to 0.1%). J is TRBJ1-5 and V is TRBV18; D gene unclear. Per germline, CDR1 KGHSH and CDR2 LQKENI. CDR3 length equals 12 residues. Deletions cut 1 base from V and 9 bases from J, with 7 bases between. This CDR3 is CASSPQGPPQHF. CDR3 in DNA: TGTGCCAGCTCACCACAGGGCCCGCCCCAGCATTTT.

This chain uses TRBV28 with TRBJ1-4; D not resolved. The V gene's germline CDR1 is MDHEN and CDR2 SYDVKM. The CDR3 extends over 15 amino acids. V shed 7 bases and J shed 0 bases, with 12 bases lying between them. The CDR3 nucleotides are TGTGCCAGCACCCCGGGGTGGCCAACTAATGAAAAACTGTTTTTT. This translates into CASTPGWPTNEKLFF. The complete variable domain, with remaining parts taken from reference TRBV28 and TRBJ1-4, reads DVKVTQSSRYLVKRTGEKVFLECVQDMDHENMFWYRQDPGLGLRLIYFSYDVKMKEKGDIPEGYSVSREKKERFSLILESASTNQTSMYLCASTPGWPTNEKLFFGSGTQLSVL.

V and J are TRBV7-9 and TRBJ2-1; TRBD1 matches 7 bases. CDR1 and CDR2 (germline): SEHNR, FQNEAQ (reference sequence). The CDR3 runs 14 residues. Unmatched junction bases numbered 6, after V lost 5 bases and J lost 5 bases. The CDR3 is CASSITGTDNEQFF. The CDR3, as DNA: TGTGCCAGCAGCATTACCGGGACAGACAATGAGCAGTTCTTC.

The V gene is TRBV5-1, the J gene TRBJ2-5, with 7 bases aligning to TRBD2. CDR1 and CDR2 from the germline V gene are SGHRS and YFSETQ. This CDR3 region has 12 residues. J was trimmed by 8 bases and V by 7 bases; bases with no gene match: 8. In DNA, the CDR3 is TGCGCCAGCGGGTTCAGCGGGGAAACCCAGTACTTC. Amino acid sequence: CASGFSGETQYF. Full variable domain (outside the CDR3, taken from reference TRBV5-1 and TRBJ2-5): KAGVTQTPRYLIKTRGQQVTLSCSPISGHRSVSWYQQTPGQGLQFLFEYFSETQRNKGNFPGRFSGRQFSNSRSEMNVSTLELGDSALYLCASGFSGETQYFGPGTRLLVL.

The rearrangement uses TRBV6-5 and TRBJ2-2, with unresolved D. In germline, CDR1 is MNHEY, CDR2 SVGAGI. V was clipped by 4 bases and J by 4 bases, with 10 bases between them. There are 14 residues in the CDR3. DNA for the CDR3: TGTGCCAGCAGTTCTGGCAGACTCACCGGGGAGCTGTTTTTT. Protein sequence: CASSSGRLTGELFF.

The chain carries TRBV19 and TRBJ1-4; 7 bases align to TRBD1. In germline, CDR1 is LNHDA, CDR2 SQIVND (reference sequence). V shed 5 bases and J 7 bases; nucleotides not matched to a gene: 10. The CDR3 is 15 amino acids. DNA of the CDR3: TGTGCCAGTAGTCGAAAACCGGGACAGCCTGAAAAACTGTTTTTT. This encodes CASSRKPGQPEKLFF.

This chain uses TRBV28 with TRBJ1-4; 7 nucleotides match TRBD1. This CDR3 is built from 17 residues. CDR1 MDHEN and CDR2 SYDVKM come from the germline V gene. Trimming removed 4 bases from V and 2 bases from J; junction bases left unmatched: 10. CDR3 nucleotides: TGTGCCAGCAGTTCGACAGGGTGGGGAAGTACTAATGAAAAACTGTTTTTT. The encoded protein is CASSSTGWGSTNEKLFF.

CDR3 sequence (DNA): TGTGCCAGCAGGGGACACAGCACCTACGAGCAGTACTTC. Protein: CASRGHSTYEQYF. The chain recombines TRBV27 with TRBJ2-7; the D gene is possibly TRBD1 (6 bases). The germline CDR1 and CDR2 sequences are MNHEY and SMNVEV (reference sequence). The CDR3 runs to 13 residues. Deletions cut 6 bases from V and 2 bases from J, with 11 bases between.

The chain employs TRBV6-1 and TRBJ2-7, with 9 bases fitting TRBD2. Trimming at V came to 8 bases and at J to 5 bases, leaving 7 bases not matched to a gene. The germline gives CDR1 MNHNS, CDR2 SASEGT. CDR3 size: 13 residues. The DNA of the CDR3 is TGTGCCAGCGGGCGGGAGGGCCTGGACGAGCAGTACTTC. It yields the protein CASGREGLDEQYF.

This clone has only one observation. This rearrangement joins TRBV5-6 to TRBJ1-1; 8 bases match TRBD1. V lost 2 bases and J lost 5; bases outside the gene matches: 11. This CDR3 region has 16 residues. CDR1 SGHDT and CDR2 YYEEEE come from the germline V gene. The CDR3 sequence: CASSLLGQGKGTEAFF. The CDR3, as DNA: TGTGCCAGCAGCTTATTAGGACAGGGAAAGGGGACTGAAGCTTTCTTT.

The rearrangement joins TRBV4-2 to TRBJ2-2; 9 bases align to TRBD2. The trim removed 4 bases at V and 0 bases at J, leaving 6 bases unmatched. The CDR3 has 17 amino acids. Germline V gene lookup returns CDR1 LGHNA and CDR2 YNFKEQ. The CDR3 protein is CASSPTSGRTNTGELFF. The CDR3 DNA follows: TGTGCCAGCAGCCCGACTAGCGGACGAACGAACACCGGGGAGCTGTTTTTT.

V and J are TRBV11-3 and TRBJ2-1, with TRBD1 matching 11 bases. J was trimmed by 0 bases and V by 0 bases; bases with no gene match: 7. This CDR3 comprises 19 residues. The V gene's germline CDR1 is SGHNT and CDR2 YENEEA. The CDR3 spells CASSLESGTGGSSYNEQFF. CDR3 nucleotides: TGTGCCAGCAGCTTAGAGTCCGGGACAGGGGGTTCCTCCTACAATGAGCAGTTCTTC.

The rearrangement links TRBV30 to TRBJ2-3; TRBD2 matches 10 bases. The germline gives CDR1 GTSNPN, CDR2 SVGIG (reference sequence). The junction had 12 bases not matched to a gene; V was cut back by 2 bases and J by 1 base. This CDR3 is 18 amino acids long. CDR3 protein: CAWSRERGGRRRTDTQYF. CDR3 nucleotides: TGTGCCTGGAGTCGTGAGCGGGGGGGCCGGCGGCGCACAGATACGCAGTATTTT.

V usage is TRBV13 and J usage is TRBJ1-4, with D tentatively TRBD1 (5 bases). The CDR3 length is 12 residues. Germline lookup yields CDR1 PRHDT and CDR2 FYEKMQ (reference sequence). Trimming cost V 3 bases and J 12 bases, with 11 bases left between them. This chain's CDR3 is CASSFQGMELFF. The CDR3 nucleotides are TGTGCCAGCAGCTTTCAGGGCATGGAACTGTTTTTT.

The sample holds a few counts of this clone. The rearrangement joins TRBV2 to TRBJ2-7; D not certain. Germline values: CDR1 SNHLY, CDR2 FYNNEI. V shed 4 bases and J shed 0 bases, with 7 bases lying between them. There are 13 residues in the CDR3. CDR3 nucleotides: TGTGCCAGCAGTGGACCAACCTCCTACGAGCAGTACTTC. It encodes CASSGPTSYEQYF.

The rearrangement joins TRBV11-2 to TRBJ2-5; D might be TRBD1 or TRBD2, each matching 5 bases. Trimming pared 1 base from V and 1 base from J, leaving 7 bases between. The CDR3 is 14 amino acids. Germline V CDR1 and CDR2: SGHAT, FQNNGV. This CDR3 reads CASSLGGTQETQYF. The CDR3 nucleotides read TGTGCCAGCAGCTTAGGAGGGACCCAAGAGACCCAGTACTTC.

The V call is TRBV18, the J call TRBJ2-1, with 10 bases matching TRBD2. CDR3 length: 19 residues. Looked up from germline, CDR1 is KGHSH and CDR2 is LQKENI. The V and J ends lost 1 base and 0 bases, in that order; junction bases with no gene match: 9. CDR3 bases: TGTGCCAGCTCACCACGGATTCTGACTAGCGGGTCCTCCTACAATGAGCAGTTCTTC. It specifies CASSPRILTSGSSYNEQFF. Looking up the rest from reference TRBV18 and TRBJ2-1 gives the full variable domain: NAGVMQNPRHLVRRRGQEARLRCSPMKGHSHVYWYRQLPEEGLKFMVYLQKENIIDESGMPKERFSAEFPKEGPSILRIQQVVRGDSAAYFCASSPRILTSGSSYNEQFFGPGTRLTVL.

The chain has TRBV5-1 and TRBJ1-5, with D perhaps matching TRBD1 (5 bases). Germline lookup yields CDR1 SGHRS and CDR2 YFSETQ. The CDR3 is made up of 15 amino acids. V lost 4 bases and J lost 6, with 17 bases in between. Written as DNA, the CDR3 is TGCGCCAGCAGCGTAGGGGACTTACCGAGTCAGCCCCAGCATTTT. Translation gives CASSVGDLPSQPQHF. The whole variable domain, remainder taken from reference TRBV5-1 and TRBJ1-5, is KAGVTQTPRYLIKTRGQQVTLSCSPISGHRSVSWYQQTPGQGLQFLFEYFSETQRNKGNFPGRFSGRQFSNSRSEMNVSTLELGDSALYLCASSVGDLPSQPQHFGDGTRLSIL.

The rearrangement links TRBV19 to TRBJ1-5; 8 bases are shared with TRBD1. Looked up from germline, CDR1 is LNHDA and CDR2 is SQIVND (reference sequence). The ends lost 8 bases at V and 6 bases at J; junction bases unmatched: 6. The CDR3 sequence is 13 residues long. The CDR3 reads CASSRGHSQPQHF. The CDR3 nucleotides are TGTGCCAGTTCCAGGGGGCACAGTCAGCCCCAGCATTTT.

V usage is TRBV11-2 and J usage is TRBJ1-1; the match to TRBD1 covers 7 bases. Losses at the gene ends were 4 bases for V and 7 bases for J; bases not matched to a gene: 9. The CDR3 is 14 amino acids. Germline CDR1 and CDR2: SGHAT and FQNNGV. The CDR3 sequence: CASSSIRGQNEAFF. CDR3 nucleotides: TGTGCCAGCAGCTCGATAAGGGGGCAAAATGAAGCTTTCTTT.

The V call is TRBV18, the J call TRBJ2-7; a weak D match, TRBD2 (6 bases). V lost 1 base, J lost 3 bases, and 13 bases lay in between. The length of the CDR3 is 15 residues. Germline loops: CDR1 KGHSH, CDR2 LQKENI. DNA for the CDR3: TGTGCCAGCTCACCACTAGCCGGGGGTGGCTACGAGCAGTACTTC. It specifies CASSPLAGGGYEQYF.

This clone was found once. The V and J genes are TRBV2 and TRBJ2-5; D is uncertain. There are 13 residues in the CDR3. Trimming shortened V by 4 bases and J by 1 base, and 7 bases separated the two germline ends. Germline assignment: CDR1 SNHLY and CDR2 FYNNEI. The CDR3 region is CASSGTSQETQYF. CDR3 nucleotides: TGTGCCAGCAGTGGGACGTCCCAAGAGACCCAGTACTTC.